This T cell receptor (beta chain) stems from a study of shared clonotypes between healthy human individuals. Each replicate PCR on the sorted subsets used about 220 ng DNA (roughly 32,000 T cell genomes). Original methodology: ImmunoSEQ gave junction-only sequences without quality scores, so filtering differed. Repertoires were generated with immunoSEQ multiplex PCR, while TCRdb's copy carries only in-frame clones and drops some. V and J calls and clone size are given by that table; D and trimming were obtained from the DNA. This table has some 500,000 clones, 95% to 97% appearing once. Study conclusions and caveats: Investigators collected only blood, and repertoires in tissues likely differ.

The CDR3 has 14 amino acids. Germline V gene lookup returns CDR1 MNHEY and CDR2 SVGAGI. V lost 2 bases and J 0 bases, leaving 5 bases between the germline ends. Details on this clone: As yet, its antigen is unknown.

The receptor was isolated from a woman in her twenties or thirties in good health. The chain carries TRBV6-5 and TRBJ1-3; D unclear. The sequenced sample consisted of naive CD4+ T cells sorted from blood. Subset here: CD45RA+ positively selected. CDR3 nucleotide sequence: TGTGCCAGCAGTTACAGTTACTCTGGAAACACCATATATTTT. Its translation is CASSYSYSGNTIYF.